One and the same sample provided the 13 T cell receptor beta chains below, sequenced in a study of blood T cell repertoires in COVID-19. The assay was immunoSEQ multiplex PCR, and TCRdb's table has in-frame clones only and misses some. In the table there are roughly 300,000 clones, around 87% of which are singletons. Material: peripheral blood. These receptors all stem from a woman in her 40s who had recovered from COVID-19.

The chain couples TRBV12-3 or TRBV12-4 to TRBJ1-6; possible D gene TRBD1, 6 bases. The CDR3 runs 13 residues. V was shortened by 6 bases and J by 10 bases, with 13 bases between the two germline ends. CDR3 DNA: TGTGCCAGCAGGCTGACAGGAGTCTCACCCCTCCACTTT. Amino acid sequence: CASRLTGVSPLHF.

The chain uses TRBV19 and TRBJ1-3; TRBD1 matches 10 bases. Trimming at V came to 4 bases and at J to 2 bases, leaving 8 bases not matched to a gene. The CDR3 is made up of 17 amino acids. The germline V gene has CDR1 LNHDA and CDR2 SQIVND (reference sequence). CDR3 coding DNA: TGTGCCAGTAGTACAACGGGACAGGGGTCGCCTGGAAACACCATATATTTT. The encoded protein is CASSTTGQGSPGNTIYF.

The CDR3 loop is CASSPNQAGELFF. The CDR3 region has the DNA TGTGCCAGCAGCCCGAATCAGGCCGGGGAGCTGTTTTTT. The chain joins TRBV7-8 to TRBJ2-2; D call uncertain. The V end lost 5 bases, the J end lost 6 bases, and 10 bases lay between the germline ends. This CDR3 comprises 13 residues. Germline values: CDR1 SGHVS, CDR2 FQNEAQ. Combining the CDR3 with reference TRBV7-8 and TRBJ2-2 gives the whole variable domain GAGVSQSPRYKVAKRGQDVALRCDPISGHVSLFWYQQALGQGPEFLTYFQNEAQLDKSGLPSDRFFAERPEGSVSTLKIQRTQQEDSAVYLCASSPNQAGELFFGEGSRLTVL.

The rearrangement links TRBV5-4 to TRBJ1-1, with TRBD1 as a possible D gene (6 bases). V lost 6 bases and J 6 bases, leaving 18 bases between the germline ends. The CDR3 loop spans 14 amino acids. Germline CDR1 reads SGHNT; CDR2 reads YYREEE (reference sequence). The DNA for the CDR3 is TGTGCCAGCACCCCGAGGCAGGGGACCGCTGAAGCTTTCTTT. Translating it yields CASTPRQGTAEAFF. Using reference TRBV5-4 and TRBJ1-1 for the parts outside the CDR3, the full variable domain is ETGVTQSPTHLIKTRGQQVTLRCSSQSGHNTVSWYQQALGQGPQFIFQYYREEENGRGNFPPRFSGLQFPNYSSELNVNALELDDSALYLCASTPRQGTAEAFFGQGTRLTVV.

This chain joins TRBV5-1 and TRBJ2-3, with no clear D. Germline values: CDR1 SGHRS, CDR2 YFSETQ. The V end lost 3 bases, the J end lost 5 bases, and 13 bases lay between the germline ends. There are 14 residues in the CDR3. Here the CDR3 reads CASSSVRTQDTQYF. The CDR3 nucleotides are TGCGCCAGCAGCTCGGTCCGAACCCAAGATACGCAGTATTTT.

The chain recombines TRBV10-3 with TRBJ2-3; 8 positions agree with TRBD1. This CDR3 has 14 residues. Trimming took 7 bases from V and 7 from J; bases not matched to a gene: 10. Per germline, CDR1 ENHRY and CDR2 SYGVKD. The chain's CDR3 is CAINSGTGAHTQYF. CDR3 DNA: TGTGCCATCAATTCAGGGACAGGAGCCCATACGCAGTATTTT.

This clone was seen only a few times. The V and J genes are TRBV28 and TRBJ1-1; the D gene is possibly TRBD1 (5 bases). The CDR3 extends over 15 amino acids. Germline-derived CDR1 and CDR2 are MDHEN and SYDVKM. V lost 6 bases and J lost 0, with 14 bases in between. The CDR3 sequence: CASRPPGRLNTEAFF. The DNA for the CDR3 is TGTGCCAGCAGACCCCCAGGGCGGTTGAACACTGAAGCTTTCTTT.

In its sample, this clone was seen once. This chain connects TRBV5-1 to TRBJ2-1, with D perhaps matching TRBD1 (6 bases). The CDR3 extends over 12 amino acids. Trimming pared 5 bases from V and 10 bases from J, leaving 13 bases between. Germline-derived CDR1 and CDR2 are SGHRS and YFSETQ. This CDR3 reads CASRYGGPEQFF. Written as DNA, the CDR3 is TGCGCCAGCAGGTATGGGGGCCCGGAGCAGTTCTTC.

The chain employs TRBV12-5 and TRBJ2-2; TRBD1 aligns across 8 bases. The CDR3 runs to 15 residues. Germline CDR1 is LGHNT and CDR2 is FRNRAP. The CDR3: CASLPTGVNTGELFF. CDR3 in DNA: TGTGCCAGCCTACCGACAGGGGTTAACACCGGGGAGCTGTTTTTT.

This chain links TRBV6-5 with TRBJ1-1; TRBD1 is a possible D gene (6 bases). The germline V and J ends were trimmed by 7 bases and 3 bases, with 12 bases remaining between them. This CDR3 spans 13 amino acids. The germline gives CDR1 MNHEY, CDR2 SVGAGI. The CDR3 region has the DNA TGTGCCAGCACCTCAGGGGACCACACTGAAGCTTTCTTT. Protein sequence: CASTSGDHTEAFF.

The rearrangement joins TRBV11-2 to TRBJ2-7, with 8 bases that match TRBD1. V trimming: 1 base; J trimming: 1 base; junction bases outside the gene matches: 6. CDR3 length: 16 amino acids. Per the germline V gene, CDR1 is SGHAT and CDR2 is FQNNGV. The CDR3 loop is CASSLGIGTGSYEQYF. The CDR3 DNA follows: TGTGCCAGCAGCTTAGGAATAGGGACAGGTTCCTACGAGCAGTACTTC.

The rearrangement links TRBV28 to TRBJ1-2; D gene ambiguous. Trimming removed 3 bases at V and 4 bases at J, with 3 bases between. This CDR3 has 11 amino acids. CDR1 MDHEN and CDR2 SYDVKM come from the germline V gene. The CDR3 DNA reads TGTGCCAGCAGTTTCATCTATGGCTACACCTTC. Its protein is CASSFIYGYTF.

The chain joins TRBV5-4 to TRBJ2-1, with 9 bases that match TRBD2. V dropped 4 bases and J dropped 7; count of bases not matched to a gene: 6. This CDR3 is built from 14 residues. Germline V gene lookup returns CDR1 SGHNT and CDR2 YYREEE (reference sequence). The CDR3 coding sequence is TGTGCCAGCAGCCCGCGGACTAGCGTGAATGAGCAGTTCTTC. Amino acids: CASSPRTSVNEQFF.